Described below is a single T cell receptor (beta chain) sequence and its context. The record originates from a study of T cell changes during pregnancy in multiple sclerosis. Looked up from germline, CDR1 is MGHRA and CDR2 is YSYEKL. V was shortened by 4 bases and J by 8 bases, with 15 bases between the two germline ends. This CDR3 has 14 amino acids. Produced via immunoSEQ multiplex PCR; TCRdb's table is partial and in-frame only. The data show some 21,000 clones, with around four fifths seen just once and 15% to 19% held by the top ten. The sample here was CD8+ T cells from peripheral blood mononuclear cells, taken in the first trimester of pregnancy. This chain joins TRBV4-1 and TRBJ2-1, with a tentative D call TRBD1 (6 bases). The sequence derives from a female donor in good health, enrolled as a control in a pregnancy study. The CDR3 coding sequence is TGCGCCAGCAGCCTCAGACAGGCAGGGCATGAGCAGTTCTTC. As protein: CASSLRQAGHEQFF.